The 10 T cell receptor delta chains reported below all come from one sample, sequenced in a study of human gamma delta and Vdelta1 T cells. TCRdb redid clone calling on the PCR reads using CATT. The data contain several thousand delta-chain clones, about 9.4% of them singletons. Sample: naive CD27+ Vdelta1 gamma-delta T cells from blood. Receptors were obtained from a human donor in good health.

A word on this clone: This sequence may be a read error, since a much larger clone differs from it by one base. At the DNA level, this CDR3 is encoded by other sequences in the same sample as well. The chain couples TRDV1 to TRDJ1; D gene uncertain. CDR1 TSWWSYY and CDR2 QGS come from the germline V gene. The CDR3 spans 22 residues. Trimming removed 1 base from V and 0 bases from J, with 30 bases in between. DNA for the CDR3: TGTGCTCTTGGGGAACAACCGATCACAGTAATGAGGATTCGAGCGTACACCGATAAACTCATCTTT. As protein: CALGEQPITVMRIRAYTDKLIF.

A word on this clone: A far larger clone is one base from this, pointing to a likely read error. The chain links TRDV1 to TRDJ1; 10 positions agree with TRDD3. The CDR3 contains 21 residues. Germline CDR1 reads TSWWSYY; CDR2 reads QGS. J lost 2 bases, V lost 0 bases, and 18 bases had no gene match. Here the CDR3 reads CALGELPFRRTGGCRTDKLIF. CDR3 nucleotides: TGTGCTCTTGGGGAACTTCCCTTCCGTCGTACTGGGGGATGCCGAACCGATAAACTCATCTTT.

This clone showed up just a few times. The TCRdb record carries a much larger clone's protein, which differs from this DNA's translation at residue 13; a read error is the likely cause, and the protein listed here is the DNA translation. V usage is TRDV1 and J usage is TRDJ1; 10 positions agree with TRDD3. CDR3 length: 20 amino acids. Germline CDR1 reads TSWWSYY; CDR2 reads QGS. With 2 bases clipped from V and 0 bases from J, the junction kept 15 bases outside the gene matches. In DNA, the CDR3 is TGTGCTCTTGGGGAAATAGATACCGGGGGATACGCGGACTACACCGATAAACTCATCTTT. This translates into CALGEIDTGGYADYTDKLIF.

This clone was seen a handful of times. One end of the junction fails to match germline, which may point to a read error. This chain links TRDV1 with TRDJ1, with a possible D match to TRDD2 (5 bases). The CDR3 extends over 22 amino acids. Looked up from germline, CDR1 is TSWWSYY and CDR2 is QGS. CDR3 loop: CALGELSAGLTSPRPYTNKLIF. The CDR3 DNA is TGTGCTCTTGGGGAACTATCCGCGGGCCTCACTTCCCCCCGGCCGTACACCAATAAACTCATCTTT.

This clone was found a few times. This may stem from a read error, because a much larger clone lies one nucleotide away. The chain recombines TRDV1 with TRDJ1, with 8 bases matching TRDD2. The junction had 25 bases not matched to a gene; V was cut back by 4 bases and J by 0 bases. This CDR3 spans 22 amino acids. CDR1 is TSWWSYY and CDR2 is QGS in the germline V gene. The DNA for the CDR3 is TGTGCTCTTGGGGTACTGGTCTTCCTACAACGTACTGGCCGAAGGAACACCGATAAACTCATCTTT. It specifies CALGVLVFLQRTGRRNTDKLIF.

This clone turned up a few times. Since a far larger clone is one base different, this is likely a read error. Different DNA sequences within this sample yield the same CDR3. The J gene is TRDJ1, the V gene TRDV1, with TRDD3 matching 9 bases. Germline assignment: CDR1 TSWWSYY and CDR2 QGS. This CDR3 has 22 residues. Losses at the gene ends were 2 bases for V and 1 base for J; bases not matched to a gene: 23. CDR3 region: CALGESLAPLAATGGRTDKLIF. The CDR3 DNA follows: TGTGCTCTTGGGGAATCCCTTGCCCCCCTTGCGGCTACTGGGGGACGCACCGATAAACTCATCTTT.

This clone was detected only a few times. TCRdb's protein, taken from a much larger clone, differs from this DNA's translation at residue 13, likely owing to a read error; the protein displayed comes from the DNA. The V gene is TRDV1, the J gene TRDJ1; tentatively, D is TRDD2 (6 bases). The CDR3 totals 18 residues. CDR1 and CDR2 from the germline V gene are TSWWSYY and QGS. Trimming took 4 bases from V and 4 from J, leaving 25 bases between them. In nucleotides, the CDR3 is TGTGCTCTTGGGGTCCCACGTCCTACGAGATTAAAGGTCGATAAACTCATCTTT. Encoded protein: CALGVPRPTRLKVDKLIF.

A few counts support this clone. This may arise from a read error, as a much more abundant clone is one base away. The rearrangement joins TRDV1 to TRDJ1; 11 nucleotides match TRDD3. The CDR3 is 24 residues long. Germline CDR1 TSWWSYY, CDR2 QGS. Unmatched junction bases numbered 31, after V lost 3 bases and J lost 4 bases. The DNA of the CDR3 is TGTGCTCTTGGGGACCTCAAGCTCGGGCTTCCTACGTCTGGGGGATACTTTGGGGGCGATAAACTCATCTTT. This translates into CALGDLKLGLPTSGGYFGGDKLIF.

On this clone itself: TCRdb's listed protein matches a much larger clone and diverges from this DNA's translation at residue 10, likely through a read error; the protein shown comes from the DNA. The genes are TRDV1 and TRDJ1; possibly TRDD2 for D (6 bases). The germline V gene encodes CDR1 TSWWSYY and CDR2 QGS. There are 18 residues in the CDR3. The ends were cut back, 1 base at V and 4 bases at J, with 22 bases in the middle. The DNA for the CDR3 is TGTGCTCTTGGGGAACCCCGCGGGTCCTTCCGTTCCCTCGATAAACTCATCTTT. Translation: CALGEPRGSFRSLDKLIF.

In regard to this clone: Given a much more abundant clone one base away, this may be a read error. This sequence joins TRDV1 and TRDJ1; 8 bases match TRDD3. V gave up 4 bases and J gave up 0 bases; unmatched junction bases: 19. The CDR3 contains 20 residues. CDR1 is TSWWSYY, CDR2 QGS, per germline. The CDR3 nucleotides are TGTGCTCTTGGGGGCAGCCGCGAGGGGATACTTACCTTGTACACCGATAAACTCATCTTT. Translated: CALGGSREGILTLYTDKLIF.